The 24 T cell receptor beta chains given below trace back to one sample, sequenced in a study of T cells in Graves' hyperthyroidism and ophthalmopathy. Authors of the study amplified TCR beta CDR3 regions from RNA transcripts. Using the HTBI primer set, a first-round RT-PCR was run on the TCR CDR3. TCRdb reanalysed the multiplex PCR reads using MiXCR and keeps one entry per CDR3 protein. The table includes about 510,000 distinct CDR3 sequences, 35% to 50% detected once. The sample was peripheral blood or thyroid tissue (not recorded which). All receptors derive from an adult woman with Graves' disease, either hyperthyroidism or ophthalmopathy (not recorded which).

This clonotype appeared a few times. The chain has TRBV24-1 and TRBJ1-1; D is uncertain. Germline loops: CDR1 KGHDR, CDR2 SFDVKD. Trimming cost V 5 bases and J 3 bases, with 9 bases left between them. The CDR3 runs to 13 residues. The CDR3 bases are TGTGCCACCAGTGTGGGAGACTACACTGAAGCTTTCTTT. This encodes CATSVGDYTEAFF.

The chain recombines TRBV20-1 with TRBJ1-2; perhaps TRBD1 as D (5 bases). Germline CDR1 is DFQATT and CDR2 is SNEGSKA (reference sequence). This CDR3 region has 10 residues. Here the CDR3 reads CSTEHYGYTF. CDR3 bases: TGCTCGACAGAACACTATGGCTACACCTTC.

The chain carries TRBV7-6 and TRBJ2-7, with D perhaps matching TRBD1 (6 bases). The CDR3 extends over 17 amino acids. Trimming removed 1 base at V and 4 bases at J, with 20 bases between. The V gene's germline CDR1 is SGHVS and CDR2 FNYEAQ. CDR3 protein: CASSLVPVGGTVYEQYF. In nucleotides, the CDR3 is TGTGCCAGCAGCTTAGTTCCGGTAGGGGGAACAGTGTACGAGCAGTACTTC.

V usage is TRBV7-9 and J usage is TRBJ1-2, with 8 bases lining up with TRBD1. The germline V gene encodes CDR1 SEHNR and CDR2 FQNEAQ (reference sequence). Trimming at V came to 4 bases and at J to 2 bases, leaving 6 bases not matched to a gene. The length of the CDR3 is 15 residues. The CDR3 region is CASSSRAGGNYGYTF. The CDR3 DNA sequence: TGTGCCAGCAGCTCTCGAGCAGGGGGCAACTATGGCTACACCTTC.

As concerns this clonotype: This CDR3 fails to terminate in the conserved phenylalanine or tryptophan, so it likely reflects a read error. No DNA is shown, since the ends of the CDR3 on it are uncertain; the CDR3 is the one TCRdb lists. The gene calls are TRBV2 and TRBJ2-2; TRBD1 was called by the table and not checked on the DNA. Germline lookup yields CDR1 SNHLY and CDR2 FYNNEI. The CDR3 has 10 residues if both end residues are counted. CDR3 sequence reads: CASSDGRGLY.

This clonotype was picked up a small number of times. A single base separates this from a much larger clone, so it may be a read error. The J gene is TRBJ2-5, the V gene TRBV14; perhaps TRBD1 as D (6 bases). The length of the CDR3 is 18 residues. Germline CDR1 is SGHDN and CDR2 is FVKESK. CDR3 amino acids: CASSRTGHTFRGQETQHF. The CDR3 DNA is TGTGCCAGCAGCCGAACGGGACATACGTTTCGTGGCCAAGAGACCCAGCACTTC.

About this clonotype itself: This clone may be a read error of a much larger clone one base away. This sequence joins TRBV12-3 or TRBV12-4 and TRBJ1-2; 9 bases match TRBD1. The CDR3 extends over 15 amino acids. The trim removed 8 bases at V and 4 bases at J, leaving 11 bases unmatched. The CDR3 loop reads CASGRPGTGPYGYTF. CDR3 coding DNA: TGTGCCAGCGGAAGACCCGGGACAGGGCCCTATGGCTACACCTTC.

The chain employs TRBV11-2 and TRBJ1-5; no definite D call. The CDR3 has 13 amino acids. Trimming left V 5 bases short and J 3 bases short, with 8 bases between. Germline V gene sequence: CDR1 SGHAT, CDR2 FQNNGV. CDR3 in DNA: TGTGCCAGCAGCACAGATGTCAATCAGCCCCAGCATTTT. Its protein product is CASSTDVNQPQHF.

Of note for this clonotype: Its ends do not fully match the called genes, so a read error is possible. The rearrangement joins TRBV7-8 to TRBJ1-2; tentatively, D is TRBD1 (5 bases). The germline V gene encodes CDR1 SGHVS and CDR2 FQNEAQ. The CDR3 loop spans 16 amino acids. CDR3: CASSIVVETGGYGHTF. The CDR3 DNA follows: TGTGCCAGCAGCATAGTAGTGGAAACAGGTGGCTATGGCCACACCTTC.

This clonotype was counted at least ten times. This chain uses TRBV3-1 with TRBJ1-6; D may be TRBD1 (5 bases). Trimming stripped 3 bases from V and 6 bases from J, with 9 bases between. CDR1 and CDR2 from the germline V gene are LGHDT and YNNKEL (reference sequence). The CDR3 sequence is 14 residues long. The DNA for the CDR3 is TGTGCCAGCAGCCAGGGGAGGGGTAATTCACCCCTCCACTTT. It translates to CASSQGRGNSPLHF.

The rearrangement uses TRBV9 and TRBJ1-6, with D perhaps matching TRBD1 (6 bases). V lost 0 bases and J lost 14, with 15 bases in between. Germline loops: CDR1 SGDLS, CDR2 YYNGEE. This CDR3 spans 14 amino acids. The CDR3 protein is CASSVEGAGDTLHF. The CDR3, as DNA: TGTGCCAGCAGCGTAGAGGGAGCGGGGGACACCCTCCACTTT. Using reference TRBV9 and TRBJ1-6 for the parts outside the CDR3, the full variable domain is DSGVTQTPKHLITATGQRVTLRCSPRSGDLSVYWYQQSLDQGLQFLIQYYNGEERAKGNILERFSAQQFPDLHSELNLSSLELGDSALYFCASSVEGAGDTLHFGNGTRLTVT.

In this sample, this clonotype turned up many times. This chain connects TRBV6-5 to TRBJ1-4, with 8 bases lining up with TRBD1. This CDR3 region has 15 residues. V was pared by 2 bases and J by 8 bases, with 7 bases of the junction left unmatched. Germline CDR1 and CDR2: MNHEY and SVGAGI. The CDR3 DNA reads as TGTGCCAGCAGTTACCAGACAGGGGCTAGGGAAAAACTGTTTTTT. It codes for CASSYQTGAREKLFF.

This clonotype appeared many times. The chain is built from TRBV6-5 and TRBJ2-2; D unclear. V was trimmed by 0 bases and J by 6 bases, leaving 5 bases between them. The CDR3 runs to 13 residues. The germline V gene has CDR1 MNHEY and CDR2 SVGAGI. CDR3: CASSYSTPGELFF. The CDR3 DNA reads as TGTGCCAGCAGTTACTCAACGCCCGGGGAGCTGTTTTTT.

This clonotype was detected a few times. This sequence joins TRBV29-1 and TRBJ1-4; no clear D gene. CDR1 is SQVTM and CDR2 is ANQGSEA in the germline V gene. Trimming stripped 0 bases from V and 4 bases from J, with 6 bases between. This CDR3 is built from 13 residues. In DNA, the CDR3 is TGCAGCGTTGAAGACAGCTATAATGAAAAACTGTTTTTT. It yields the protein CSVEDSYNEKLFF.

This chain joins TRBV7-2 and TRBJ2-2, with 10 bases lining up with TRBD2. This CDR3 comprises 17 residues. Germline V gene data show CDR1 as SGHTA and CDR2 as FQGNSA. The ends lost 6 bases at V and 6 bases at J; junction bases unmatched: 13. The CDR3 is CASRPTLAGDRAGELFF. CDR3 in DNA: TGTGCCAGCAGACCCACTCTAGCGGGGGATCGGGCCGGGGAGCTGTTTTTT.

The chain's CDR3 is CASTIGRYSPLHF. The CDR3, as DNA: TGTGCCAGCACCATAGGGAGGTATTCACCCCTCCACTTT. The chain uses TRBV7-9 and TRBJ1-6, with D unresolved. Trimming stripped 7 bases from V and 8 bases from J, with 12 bases between. Germline CDR1 reads SEHNR; CDR2 reads FQNEAQ (reference sequence). The CDR3 length is 13 residues.

Concerning this clonotype itself: One junction end does not reproduce the germline sequence, and a read error may be involved. J is TRBJ2-6 and V is TRBV2, with D possibly being TRBD2 (5 bases). From germline, CDR1 is SNHLY and CDR2 FYNNEI. The CDR3 has 12 residues. The CDR3 nucleotides read TGTGCCAGCAGTGGCGGGTGGGCCACTGAAGCTTTC. Translating it yields CASSGGWATEAF.

The chain employs TRBV20-1 and TRBJ2-7; D is undetermined. V lost 1 base to trimming and J lost 2 bases, with 21 bases between them. Germline assignment: CDR1 DFQATT and CDR2 SNEGSKA (reference sequence). The CDR3 is 17 residues long. CDR3 residues: CSARGTIASKDPYEQYF. The CDR3 DNA reads TGCAGTGCTAGAGGTACGATAGCCTCTAAAGATCCCTACGAGCAGTACTTC.

The chain combines TRBV7-2 with TRBJ2-3; 10 positions match TRBD1. Looked up from germline, CDR1 is SGHTA and CDR2 is FQGNSA. CDR3 size: 17 residues. The trim removed 3 bases at V and 5 bases at J, leaving 11 bases unmatched. DNA of the CDR3: TGTGCCAGCAGCTTCGGGCGTGGCGACAGGGGGCAAGATACGCAGTATTTT. Translated: CASSFGRGDRGQDTQYF. The full variable domain, rest sourced from reference TRBV7-2 and TRBJ2-3, is GAGVSQSPSNKVTEKGKDVELRCDPISGHTALYWYRQSLGQGLEFLIYFQGNSAPDKSGLPSDRFSAERTGGSVSTLTIQRTQQEDSAVYLCASSFGRGDRGQDTQYFGPGTRLTVL.

V is TRBV7-2 and J is TRBJ2-7; 10 nucleotides match TRBD2. The CDR3 is 15 amino acids. Germline lookup yields CDR1 SGHTA and CDR2 FQGNSA. Germline trimming cut 5 bases from V and 5 bases from J; bases unmatched to any gene: 9. CDR3 protein: CASSKGLANFNEQYF. DNA of the CDR3: TGTGCCAGCAGCAAGGGACTAGCGAATTTCAACGAGCAGTACTTC.

This clonotype was seen a few times. The chain is built from TRBV5-4 and TRBJ1-1; 9 positions match TRBD1. The germline CDR1 and CDR2 sequences are SGHNT and YYREEE (reference sequence). The CDR3 is 15 amino acids. Trimming at V came to 7 bases and at J to 4 bases, leaving 11 bases not matched to a gene. Here the CDR3 DNA reads TGTGCCAGCTCCCTACAGGGGGCGGGTAGCACTGAAGCTTTCTTT. Translation: CASSLQGAGSTEAFF.

This clonotype was detected ten times or more. This chain links TRBV29-1 with TRBJ1-1; a possible D gene is TRBD1 (6 bases). The CDR3 is 13 residues long. Germline CDR1 reads SQVTM; CDR2 reads ANQGSEA. Trimming removed 0 bases from V and 1 base from J, with 6 bases in between. The CDR3 region is CSVEEGANTEAFF. In DNA, the CDR3 is TGCAGCGTTGAAGAGGGGGCGAACACTGAAGCTTTCTTT.

The chain joins TRBV10-3 to TRBJ1-1; TRBD1 aligns across 10 bases. In germline, CDR1 is ENHRY, CDR2 SYGVKD. CDR3 length: 15 amino acids. The V segment lost 6 bases and the J segment 1 base; nucleotides outside the gene matches: 5. As DNA, the CDR3 is TGTGCCATCAGGGGAGGACAGGGGGAGAACACTGAAGCTTTCTTT. Its protein product is CAIRGGQGENTEAFF.

The V gene is TRBV28, the J gene TRBJ1-2, with TRBD1 as a possible D gene (6 bases). V dropped 6 bases and J dropped 8 bases, with 13 bases sitting between them. Germline V lookup: CDR1 MDHEN, CDR2 SYDVKM. The CDR3 runs to 12 residues. Here the CDR3 DNA reads TGTGCCAGCAGCCGCAGGACAGCAGGCTACACCTTC. Its protein is CASSRRTAGYTF.